The TCR beta chain under discussion was sequenced for a study of blood T cells in healthy people across ages. Whole-study context: Template switching picked up about one barcoded beta molecule for each two T cells.

A second about 7 to 11 cycle PCR used barcoded and J-beta primers. TCRdb redid the calling of the 5' RACE reads with MiXCR, one entry per CDR3 protein. Of under 2 million distinct CDR3 sequences in the sample, about 31% were seen once. Aged roughly 6 to 90, donors were systemically healthy Caucasians from Russia. Isolation of PBMCs gave at least 7 million cells per sample. Trimming cost V 10 bases and J 3 bases, with 22 bases left between them. In germline, CDR1 is MDHEN, CDR2 SYDVKM. The length of the CDR3 is 15 residues. Specimen: blood. The chain links TRBV28 to TRBJ2-7; possibly TRBD2 for D (6 bases). This receptor was identified in a woman in her 30s in good health. The CDR3 DNA is TGTGCCAACAGCCGAACCTTTGGGGGGATCTACGAGCAGTACTTC. It translates to CANSRTFGGIYEQYF. The whole variable domain, filled in from reference TRBV28 and TRBJ2-7, reads DVKVTQSSRYLVKRTGEKVFLECVQDMDHENMFWYRQDPGLGLRLIYFSYDVKMKEKGDIPEGYSVSREKKERFSLILESASTNQTSMYLCANSRTFGGIYEQYFGPGTRLTVT.